This entry features one TCR beta chain sequence. Its antigen remains unidentified. One base away there is no much larger clone; base qualities are not given. The immunoSEQ Assay, a bias-controlled multiplex PCR, was used to amplify TCRbeta CDR3 regions from genomic DNA. For the original study's pipeline: The number of nucleated cells in each sample was estimated by amplification of reference gene primers within the assay. To quantify the absolute abundance of each unique TCRbeta CDR3 rearrangement, sequence reads were collapsed and filtered. For each sample, productive Simpson clonality was calculated by taking the square root of Simpson's diversity index across productive rearrangements. TCRdb mirrors the immuneACCESS table, restricted to in-frame sequences. Some clones are absent from its copies; in checked studies, under half trace to an unresolved V gene, and the reason for the others is unknown. D and trimming were read from the DNA, whereas the V and J calls and clone size are those reported in that table. This sample holds over 150,000 clones; about 83% were observed only once. The ten biggest clones cover 12% of the sample.

CDR1 and CDR2, per the germline V gene, are SNHLY and FYNNEI. V was cut back by 7 bases and J by 0 bases, leaving a gap of 13 bases between them. The CDR3 sequence holds 15 residues, the cysteine and phenylalanine included. Kept here is only the CDR3 DNA, which spans 45 bases and is read in frame from base 1. The data derive from a study of blood T cell repertoires in COVID-19 (dated by TCRdb to the early 2020s). Notes on the research overall: Collaborator samples came from the United States, Italy and Spain and covered acute and convalescent phases of COVID-19. The prospective study material was composed of cDNA or gDNA derived from T cells, B-cell-depleted T cells, or PBMCs. Deeply sampled blood TCRbeta repertoires from subjects exposed to, actively infected with, or recovered from COVID-19 were included in the dataset. The repertoires were made available in a free public database intended to serve as a resource for research on the immune response to SARS-CoV-2. Samples were obtained from the ongoing ImmuneRACE study (first 160 participants) and from over a thousand subjects provided by 6 global collaborators. Sample metadata almost always included a de-identified subject ID, COVID-19 status, age in years and sex. HLA class I and class II types, where available, came from metadata supplied by the sample provider rather than from assay-based typing.

General findings and caveats noted by the study authors: Clinical and demographic metadata were provided uncurated, with the amount varying by source and participant.

One collaborating source in Seattle enrolled patients while the patients were actively infected and followed the patients over time throughout the course of disease. Collaborating institutions collected whole blood in K2EDTA tubes following their own protocols. For TCRbeta analysis, collaborators shipped samples as frozen whole blood, isolated PBMCs, or DNA extracted from either of those sample types. Here the chain combines TRBV2 and TRBJ1-5, with no reliable assignment of the D segment. The clonotype comes from a woman aged 55-70 years with COVID-19, enrolled during active disease. The specimen was peripheral blood. The nucleotide sequence reads TGTGCCAGCACTAATAGTATGTATAGCAATCAGCCCCAGCATTTT. Its coded protein is CASTNSMYSNQPQHF.